This TCR beta chain stems from a study of T cells in Graves' hyperthyroidism and ophthalmopathy (dated by TCRdb to between 2018 and 2021). With respect to the entire study: Peripheral blood was collected at initial diagnosis, before any treatment. A discovery cohort of fewer than 110 patients, 43 with Graves' ophthalmopathy and roughly 59 with stable Graves' hyperthyroidism, was used to find distinguishing TCR V-J signatures. Prospective prediction of ophthalmopathy was tested in an independent validation cohort of 18 to 20 hyperthyroidism patients and 17 patients who later progressed to ophthalmopathy. For training and testing, the approximately 97 patients in the discovery cohort were randomly divided in a 7:3 ratio. The study also compared thyroid tissue and blood T-cell repertoires from more than 5 Graves' hyperthyroidism patients. Following sampling, methimazole starting at 30 mg daily was given to hyperthyroidism patients, and high-dose intravenous methylprednisolone was given to ophthalmopathy patients. The paper reports TCR Vbeta CDR3 sequencing of roughly 140 peripheral blood samples: 40 to 45 ophthalmopathy, fewer than 80 hyperthyroidism and around 17 progressor patients. What the authors observed across the whole study: No statistical method was used to set the sample size in advance, and investigators knew the group allocation. A 13 V-J signature model separated ophthalmopathy from stable hyperthyroidism, with 87.88% sensitivity and about 81% specificity in cross-validation and 80%/75% in testing. In validation, progression to ophthalmopathy was predicted by the model with more than 65% sensitivity and roughly 72% specificity, a median of around 5.9 months before onset. Most expanded thyroid clonotypes (frequency above 0.001) were also detected in blood, a finding suggesting that blood repertoires may reflect thyroid immune responses.

The sample holds many counts of this clonotype. Its binding antigen is unknown. No much larger clone exists at a distance of one base, and base qualities are not known. Graves' hyperthyroidism was defined as stable when no progression to ophthalmopathy occurred over 18 months of follow-up. Hyperthyroidism patients were newly diagnosed, with disease duration under 2 months, and aged 18 to 65 years. Patients with uncontrolled infections, other autoimmune diseases, pregnancy or lactation were excluded. Diagnoses were established on the basis of clinical symptoms, serum thyroxine and TRAb, thyroid ultrasound, and orbital computed tomography. Ficoll-Paque density gradient centrifugation was used to isolate PBMCs from under 11 ml of fresh peripheral blood. Total RNA was extracted using Trizol reagent, and RNA quality was assessed on an Agilent 2100 Bioanalyzer. The germline V gene yields KGHSH for CDR1 and LQKENI for CDR2. From the cysteine up to the phenylalanine, the CDR3 has a length of 14 residues. Solely the CDR3 DNA is kept, with 42 bases framed from the first base. V is reduced by 5 bases and J by 3 bases, leaving a spacing of 13 bases between them.

TCR beta CDR3 regions were amplified from RNA transcripts. The first round of RT-PCR for the TCR CDR3 was performed with the HTBI primer set and the Qiagen OneStep RT-PCR kit. Libraries were constructed in a second round of multiplex PCR, after which size selection and purification were carried out. Paired-end sequencing of the libraries was performed with 100 bp reads on an Illumina HiSeq2000. The authors' pipeline ran thus. Raw data were processed with SOAPnuke, discarding reads with adapters, uncalled bases, mean Phred below 15, or no exact constant-primer or identifier match. COPE v1.2.5 was used to merge high-quality paired reads, and clonotypes were defined as unique nucleotide sequences. MiTCR v1.1 was used to align the clonotypes against IMGT TRBV, TRBD and TRBJ reference segments. The analysis was restricted to V-J combinations with a frequency above 0.0001, which together covered 99.2% of the repertoires. The TCS score was defined as the ratio of F50 (clonal expansion) to E x V (chaos), calculated using BLOSUM62-based TCRdist between CDR3 peptides within each V-J. Welch's t-statistics and random forest reduced several hundred V-J features to 10 to 15, which were used in a naive Bayes classifier (R e1071). Starting from the raw public reads, TCRdb applied fastp trimming at Q25, assembled clones with MiXCR and retained in-frame beta chains. Each entry merges the rows of one CDR3 protein and shows their most common DNA and genes. The V and J calls and clone size come from TCRdb's table, not from the authors' own analysis. For this sample there are around 420,000 distinct CDR3 sequences; about a sixth appear just once. The top ten constitute roughly 15% of the sample.

The origin of this receptor is a woman between 18 and 29 years old with Graves' hyperthyroidism. Sequenced: blood. The chain uses TRBV18 and TRBJ1-1; perhaps TRBD1 is the D gene, with 6 bases matching. The DNA sequence reads TGTGCCAGCTCAGTCCAGGGGTCGGACACTGAAGCTTTCTTT. Its amino acids are CASSVQGSDTEAFF.